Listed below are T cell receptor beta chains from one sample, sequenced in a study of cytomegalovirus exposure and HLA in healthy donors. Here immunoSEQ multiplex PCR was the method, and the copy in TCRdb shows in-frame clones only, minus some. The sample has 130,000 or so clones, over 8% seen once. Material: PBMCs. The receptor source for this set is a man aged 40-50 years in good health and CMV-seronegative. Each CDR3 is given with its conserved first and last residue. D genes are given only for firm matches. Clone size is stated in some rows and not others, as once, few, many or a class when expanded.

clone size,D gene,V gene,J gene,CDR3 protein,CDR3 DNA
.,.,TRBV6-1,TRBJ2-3,CASSEARFSTDTQYF,TGTGCCAGCAGTGAAGCGCGATTCTCCACAGATACGCAGTATTTT
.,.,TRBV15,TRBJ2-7,CATSRDQGGYEQYF,TGTGCCACCAGCAGAGATCAAGGCGGGTACGAGCAGTACTTC
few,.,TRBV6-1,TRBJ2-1,CASEGNEQFF,TGTGCCAGCGAGGGAAATGAGCAGTTCTTC
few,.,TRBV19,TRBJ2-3,CASSISPRTDTQYF,TGTGCCAGTAGTATTTCTCCCCGCACAGATACGCAGTATTTT
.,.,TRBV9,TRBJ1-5,CASSVQGWGQPQHF,TGTGCCAGCAGCGTACAGGGTTGGGGTCAGCCCCAGCATTTT
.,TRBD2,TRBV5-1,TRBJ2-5,CASSLALAGGAAETQYF,TGCGCCAGCAGCTTGGCCCTAGCGGGGGGGGCGGCAGAGACCCAGTACTTC
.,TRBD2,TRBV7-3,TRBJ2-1,CASSLKDSSGDEQFF,TGTGCCAGCAGCTTAAAGGACAGTAGCGGGGATGAGCAGTTCTTC
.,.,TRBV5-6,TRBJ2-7,CASSLSGTKSYEQYF,TGTGCCAGCAGCTTGTCAGGTACCAAATCCTACGAGCAGTACTTC
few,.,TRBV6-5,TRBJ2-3,CASSPTGSGWDTQYF,TGTGCCAGCAGCCCTACCGGGTCTGGATGGGATACGCAGTATTTT
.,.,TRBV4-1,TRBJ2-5,CASSQGQGILATQYF,TGCGCCAGCAGCCAAGGGCAGGGAATCTTGGCCACCCAGTACTTC
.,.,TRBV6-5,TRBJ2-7,CASSYSNRDEQYF,TGTGCCAGCAGTTACTCGAACAGGGACGAGCAGTACTTC
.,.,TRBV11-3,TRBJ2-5,CASSLDEGLLWETQYF,TGTGCCAGCAGCTTAGATGAGGGACTCCTTTGGGAGACCCAGTACTTC
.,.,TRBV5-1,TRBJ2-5,CASSLSRGQETQYF,TGCGCCAGCAGCTTATCCCGGGGGCAAGAGACCCAGTACTTC
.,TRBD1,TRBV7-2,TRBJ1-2,CASSSTQGGLDGYTF,TGTGCCAGCAGCTCAACACAGGGGGGTCTCGATGGCTACACCTTC
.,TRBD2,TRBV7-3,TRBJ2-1,CASSTSGSSYNEQFF,TGTGCCAGCAGCACAAGCGGGAGCTCCTACAATGAGCAGTTCTTC
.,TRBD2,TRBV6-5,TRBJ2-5,CASRHSGAQETQYF,TGTGCCAGCAGACATAGCGGGGCCCAAGAGACCCAGTACTTC
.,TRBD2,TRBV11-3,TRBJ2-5,CASSLASGAGETQYF,TGTGCCAGCAGCCTAGCCAGCGGGGCTGGGGAGACCCAGTACTTC
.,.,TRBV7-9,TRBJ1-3,CASLDSYSGNTIYF,TGTGCCAGCCTTGACAGCTACTCTGGAAACACCATATATTTT
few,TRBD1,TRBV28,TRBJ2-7,CATGQGATYEQYF,TGTGCCACCGGACAGGGGGCGACCTACGAGCAGTACTTC
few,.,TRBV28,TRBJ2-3,CASSSGGTSTDTQYF,TGTGCCAGCAGTTCAGGGGGGACTTCCACAGATACGCAGTATTTT
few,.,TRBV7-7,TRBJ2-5,CASSLGGGTQYF,TGTGCCAGCAGCTTAGGAGGCGGGACCCAGTACTTC
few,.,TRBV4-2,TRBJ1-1,CASSQEVGVRYSTEAFF,TGTGCCAGCAGCCAAGAGGTAGGGGTAAGGTATTCGACTGAAGCTTTCTTT
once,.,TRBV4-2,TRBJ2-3,CASSQEGGRLNSDTQYF,TGTGCCAGCAGCCAAGAGGGAGGACGGCTAAACTCAGATACGCAGTATTTT
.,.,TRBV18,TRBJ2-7,CASSPPGLGGAYEQYF,TGTGCCAGCTCACCACCTGGGTTAGGGGGGGCCTACGAGCAGTACTTC
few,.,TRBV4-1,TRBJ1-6,CASSQRLTNGNSPLHF,TGCGCCAGCAGCCAGAGGCTTACAAACGGAAATTCACCCCTCCACTTT
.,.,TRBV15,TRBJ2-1,CATSRAGDSSYNEQFF,TGTGCCACCAGCAGAGCGGGGGACAGCTCCTACAATGAGCAGTTCTTC
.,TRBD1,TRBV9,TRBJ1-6,CASSAPGQGTAPLHF,TGTGCCAGCAGCGCACCGGGACAGGGGACTGCACCCCTCCACTTT
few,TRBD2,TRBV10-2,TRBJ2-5,CASSKNTGLAEETQYF,TGCGCCAGCAGCAAGAATACGGGACTAGCAGAAGAGACCCAGTACTTC
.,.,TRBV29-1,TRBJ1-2,CSVRRGKYGYTF,TGCAGCGTTCGTAGGGGAAAGTATGGCTACACCTTC
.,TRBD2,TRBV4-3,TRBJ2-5,CASSQDRGGYQETQYF,TGCGCCAGCAGCCAAGATCGCGGGGGGTACCAAGAGACCCAGTACTTC
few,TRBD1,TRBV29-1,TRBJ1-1,CSVAPGGPREAFF,TGCAGCGTTGCCCCAGGGGGCCCCCGAGAAGCTTTCTTT
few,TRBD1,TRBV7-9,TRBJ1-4,CASSLWTGDEKLFF,TGTGCCAGCAGCTTGTGGACAGGGGATGAAAAACTGTTTTTT
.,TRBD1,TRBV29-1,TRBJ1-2,CSVEDPGQGKYGYTF,TGCAGCGTTGAAGATCCCGGACAGGGGAAATATGGCTACACCTTC
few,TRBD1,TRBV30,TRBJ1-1,CAWRRGPGTEAFF,TGTGCCTGGAGAAGGGGGCCGGGGACTGAAGCTTTCTTT
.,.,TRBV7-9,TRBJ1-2,CASSQINLRVPNHGYTF,TGTGCCAGCAGCCAAATAAACCTAAGAGTCCCAAACCATGGCTACACCTTC
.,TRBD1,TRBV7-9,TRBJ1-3,CASSYDRGVKDSGNTIYF,TGTGCCAGCAGCTACGACAGGGGGGTTAAGGACTCTGGAAACACCATATATTTT
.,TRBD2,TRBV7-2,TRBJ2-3,CASSLAYSGGAVTDTQYF,TGTGCCAGCAGCTTAGCGTACAGCGGGGGGGCCGTCACAGATACGCAGTATTTT
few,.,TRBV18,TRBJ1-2,CASSPTPDNYGYTF,TGTGCCAGCTCACCAACCCCAGATAACTATGGCTACACCTTC
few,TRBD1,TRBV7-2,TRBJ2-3,CASSLDRGTDTQYF,TGTGCCAGCAGCTTAGACAGGGGTACAGATACGCAGTATTTT